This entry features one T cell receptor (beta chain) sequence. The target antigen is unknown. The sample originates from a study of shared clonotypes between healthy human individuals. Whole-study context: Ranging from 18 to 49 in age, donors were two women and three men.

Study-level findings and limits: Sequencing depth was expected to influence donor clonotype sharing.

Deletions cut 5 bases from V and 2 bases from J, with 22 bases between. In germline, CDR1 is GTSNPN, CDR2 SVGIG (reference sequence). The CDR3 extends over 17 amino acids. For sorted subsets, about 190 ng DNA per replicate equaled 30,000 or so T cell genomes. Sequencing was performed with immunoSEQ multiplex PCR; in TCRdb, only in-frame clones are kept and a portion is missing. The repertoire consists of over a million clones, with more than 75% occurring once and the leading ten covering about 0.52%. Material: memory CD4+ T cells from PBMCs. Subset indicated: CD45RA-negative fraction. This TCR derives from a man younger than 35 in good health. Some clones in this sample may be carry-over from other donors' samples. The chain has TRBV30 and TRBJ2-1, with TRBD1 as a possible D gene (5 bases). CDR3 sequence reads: CAWRPLGRTLTYNEQFF. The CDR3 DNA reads TGTGCCTGGCGCCCTCTGGGGCGAACCCTTACCTACAATGAGCAGTTCTTC.